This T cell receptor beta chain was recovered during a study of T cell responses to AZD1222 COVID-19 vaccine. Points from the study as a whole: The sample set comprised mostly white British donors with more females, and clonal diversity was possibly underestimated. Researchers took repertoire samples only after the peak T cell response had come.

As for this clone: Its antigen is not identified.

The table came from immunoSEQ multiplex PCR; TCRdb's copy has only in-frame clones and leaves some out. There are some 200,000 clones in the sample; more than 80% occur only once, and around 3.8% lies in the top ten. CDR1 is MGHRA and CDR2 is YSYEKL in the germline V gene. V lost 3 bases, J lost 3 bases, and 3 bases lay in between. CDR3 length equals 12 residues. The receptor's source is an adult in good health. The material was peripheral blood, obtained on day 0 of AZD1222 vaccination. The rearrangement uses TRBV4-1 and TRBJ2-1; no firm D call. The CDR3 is CASSQVYNEQFF. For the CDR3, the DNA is TGCGCCAGCAGCCAGGTCTACAATGAGCAGTTCTTC.